This T cell receptor beta chain was sequenced for a study of cytomegalovirus exposure and HLA in healthy donors. Findings and caveats of the study: Analysis was carried out at a later point, and it linked a missense DCLRE1C variant to TCR beta V- and J-gene trimming. A later analysis, which compared TCR beta chains of equal frequency, found the HLA-associated ones more clonally expanded. Among CMV-associated TCR beta chains, most appeared HLA-restricted in a later analysis.

PCR primers comprised 60 Vbeta and 13 Jbeta primers. This table comes from immunoSEQ multiplex PCR, and its TCRdb copy is limited to in-frame clones, with some not included. This sample yields under 110,000 clones, of which about 80% are seen a single time; around 4.4% belongs to the top ten. Turning to this clone: Its specificity is not known.

Specimen: PBMCs. The TCR originated in a middle-aged man in good health and CMV-seronegative.

CDR3 nucleotides: TGCAGTGCTGCGCATGAGACCCAGTACTTC. It specifies CSAAHETQYF. The chain uses TRBV20-1 and TRBJ2-5; D is ambiguous. Per the germline V gene, CDR1 is DFQATT and CDR2 is SNEGSKA (reference sequence). The CDR3 is made up of 10 amino acids. V dropped 5 bases and J dropped 5 bases, with 6 bases sitting between them.